These 8 T cell receptor beta chains share one sample of origin, sequenced in a study of blood T cell repertoires in COVID-19. Repertoires were generated with immunoSEQ multiplex PCR, while TCRdb's copy carries only in-frame clones and drops some. Seen here are roughly 340,000 clones, about nine tenths observed once, and the top ten hold 6% to 7%. Sequences were obtained from peripheral blood. These receptors were obtained from a woman aged 50 to 60 with COVID-19, enrolled during active disease.

About this clone: A read error may produce the germline difference seen at one junction end. The same CDR3 can be traced to other DNA sequences in this sample. The V and J genes are TRBV5-1 and TRBJ2-7, with 11 bases identical to TRBD2. This CDR3 has 17 residues. The germline CDR1 and CDR2 sequences are SGHRS and YFSETQ. The CDR3 region has the DNA TGCGCTAGCAGCTTCACTAGCGGGAGTCCCGGAGCCTACGAGCAGTACTTC. As protein: CASSFTSGSPGAYEQYF.

The J gene is TRBJ2-2, the V gene TRBV29-1; 10 nucleotides align to TRBD2. The CDR3 extends over 17 amino acids. Germline CDR1 SQVTM, CDR2 ANQGSEA. The ends lost 4 bases at V and 7 bases at J; junction bases unmatched: 15. The CDR3 spells CSVGGSSGSVVGGELFF. Written as DNA, the CDR3 is TGCAGCGTTGGGGGGTCTAGCGGGAGCGTGGTAGGCGGGGAGCTGTTTTTT.

The chain joins TRBV5-4 to TRBJ2-5, with D possibly being TRBD2 (6 bases). The CDR3 totals 14 residues. Germline CDR1 reads SGHNT; CDR2 reads YYREEE (reference sequence). Trimming cost V 3 bases and J 3 bases, with 12 bases left between them. The DNA for the CDR3 is TGTGCCAGCAGCTCACCGGCGGGGAAAGAGACCCAGTACTTC. Its translation: CASSSPAGKETQYF.

The V and J genes are TRBV5-5 and TRBJ2-7; 11 nucleotides match TRBD1. The CDR3 runs 16 residues. The V gene end was trimmed by 4 bases and the J gene end by 3 bases; junction bases not matched to a gene: 9. Germline V gene lookup returns CDR1 SGHKS and CDR2 YYEKEE (reference sequence). The CDR3: CASSLLPGQGGYEQYF. Here the CDR3 DNA reads TGTGCCAGCAGCCTACTCCCGGGACAGGGGGGCTACGAGCAGTACTTC.

The genes are TRBV29-1 and TRBJ2-3; D is ambiguous. In germline, CDR1 is SQVTM, CDR2 ANQGSEA. The CDR3 has 15 residues. V was shortened by 4 bases and J by 2 bases, with 16 bases between the two germline ends. CDR3 region: CSVAVGQENTDTQYF. For the CDR3, the DNA is TGCAGCGTTGCCGTTGGGCAGGAAAACACAGATACGCAGTATTTT.

This chain connects TRBV24-1 to TRBJ2-2; 9 bases fit TRBD1. Germline CDR1 and CDR2: KGHDR and SFDVKD. This CDR3 region has 15 residues. V dropped 4 bases and J dropped 4; count of bases not matched to a gene: 3. This CDR3 reads CATSDRDRATGELFF. CDR3 DNA sequence: TGTGCCACCAGTGACCGGGACAGGGCCACCGGGGAGCTGTTTTTT.

The J gene is TRBJ1-5, the V gene TRBV4-2; 7 positions match TRBD1. Germline V gene data show CDR1 as LGHNA and CDR2 as YNFKEQ. The CDR3 consists of 14 residues. V trimming: 6 bases; J trimming: 4 bases; junction bases outside the gene matches: 6. The CDR3 bases are TGTGCCAGCAGTAGCGGGACAGATAATCAGCCCCAGCATTTT. It codes for CASSSGTDNQPQHF.

This clone turned up a few times. The V call is TRBV6-6, the J call TRBJ1-5; 8 bases are a match to TRBD1. The germline gives CDR1 MNHNY, CDR2 SVGAGI (reference sequence). The CDR3 is made up of 15 amino acids. Trimming cost V 5 bases and J 4 bases; bases outside gene matches: 7. The CDR3 nucleotides read TGTGCCAGCAGTCATTGGGGACAGGTAAATCAGCCCCAGCATTTT. This codes for CASSHWGQVNQPQHF.